The clone carrying this TCR beta chain was counted only a few times. Its antigen is not identified. These data belong to a study of blood T cells in healthy people across ages. The study's findings and limits: Unknown CMV status may confound age-related changes in expanded clones.

The germline gives CDR1 DFQATT, CDR2 SNEGSKA (reference sequence). The V end lost 6 bases, the J end lost 0 bases, and 11 bases lay between the germline ends. The CDR3 extends over 13 amino acids. A second roughly 6 to 11 cycle PCR used barcoded and J-beta primers. A single record per CDR3 protein comes from TCRdb applying MiXCR to the 5' RACE reads. Counted here are more than 550,000 distinct CDR3 sequences, around a fifth occurring once; the ten biggest clones make up about 20%. The receptor comes from a man aged 65-85 years in good health. This chain joins TRBV20-1 and TRBJ1-1; D might be TRBD1 (5 bases). Sequences were obtained from blood. CDR3 nucleotides: TGCAGTGCCCCGGGACCGTTGAACACTGAAGCTTTCTTT. This codes for CSAPGPLNTEAFF.